This entry lists 6 T cell receptor beta chains sequenced from one sample in a study of blood T cells in healthy people across ages. A second 7 to 11 cycle PCR used barcoded and J-beta primers. MiXCR was run by TCRdb on the 5' RACE reads, yielding one entry per CDR3 protein. The data contain roughly 1.5 million distinct CDR3 sequences, less than 45% of them singletons. Material for sequencing was blood. The receptors were sampled from a woman between 18 and 29 years old in good health.

This clonotype was seen a few times. The CDR3 sequence is CASSKTKWEQFF. The CDR3 DNA sequence: TGTGCCAGCAGCAAAACGAAGTGGGAGCAGTTCTTC. The chain uses TRBV21-1 and TRBJ2-1. TRBV21-1 has pseudogene status. The CDR3 extends over 12 amino acids.

V and J are TRBV7-2 and TRBJ1-2; D ambiguous. The CDR3 consists of 17 residues. CDR1 SGHTA and CDR2 FQGNSA come from the germline V gene. The V end was cut by 2 bases, the J end by 1 base, with 17 bases between. The CDR3: CASSLRTGPSRNYGYTF. The CDR3 bases are TGTGCCAGCAGCTTACGAACCGGGCCCTCCCGTAACTATGGCTACACCTTC.

The chain is built from TRBV4-2 and TRBJ1-4, with TRBD1 matching over 7 bases. Germline V gives CDR1 LGHNA, CDR2 YNFKEQ. Trimming cost V 0 bases and J 8 bases; bases outside gene matches: 9. This CDR3 is 16 amino acids long. The CDR3 spells CASSQERQGRGEKLFF. CDR3 in DNA: TGTGCCAGCAGCCAAGAGAGACAGGGACGTGGAGAAAAACTGTTTTTT.

This clonotype was observed a few times. The CDR3 reads CASSWLAGTDTQYF. The CDR3 region has the DNA TGTGCCAGCAGTTGGTTAGCGGGAACAGATACGCAGTATTTT. The rearrangement joins TRBV28 to TRBJ2-3; TRBD2 matches at 8 bases. The CDR3 is 14 amino acids. The J segment lost 3 bases and the V segment lost 4 bases, leaving 3 bases of the junction unmatched. The germline V gene encodes CDR1 MDHEN and CDR2 SYDVKM. Full variable domain (remainder filled in from reference TRBV28 and TRBJ2-3): DVKVTQSSRYLVKRTGEKVFLECVQDMDHENMFWYRQDPGLGLRLIYFSYDVKMKEKGDIPEGYSVSREKKERFSLILESASTNQTSMYLCASSWLAGTDTQYFGPGTRLTVL.

V gene TRBV28 combines with J gene TRBJ2-3; D might be TRBD1 or TRBD2, each matching 5 bases. Trimming shortened V by 7 bases and J by 0 bases, and 17 bases separated the two germline ends. Germline values: CDR1 MDHEN, CDR2 SYDVKM. The CDR3 is 16 amino acids. CDR3 amino acids: CASIGPGRPSTDTQYF. The CDR3 bases are TGTGCCAGCATTGGACCGGGACGTCCTAGCACAGATACGCAGTATTTT. Supplemented by reference TRBV28 and TRBJ2-3, the full variable domain reads DVKVTQSSRYLVKRTGEKVFLECVQDMDHENMFWYRQDPGLGLRLIYFSYDVKMKEKGDIPEGYSVSREKKERFSLILESASTNQTSMYLCASIGPGRPSTDTQYFGPGTRLTVL.

This clonotype was seen a handful of times. The chain has TRBV18 and TRBJ2-5; possible D gene TRBD2, 5 bases. The CDR3 extends over 16 amino acids. Trimming pared 5 bases from V and 2 bases from J, leaving 18 bases between. Germline V gives CDR1 KGHSH, CDR2 LQKENI. Here the CDR3 reads CASSGYGGRDQETQYF. CDR3 nucleotides: TGTGCCAGCTCAGGTTACGGCGGGCGAGATCAAGAGACCCAGTACTTC. Based on the CDR3 plus reference TRBV18 and TRBJ2-5, the full variable domain is NAGVMQNPRHLVRRRGQEARLRCSPMKGHSHVYWYRQLPEEGLKFMVYLQKENIIDESGMPKERFSAEFPKEGPSILRIQQVVRGDSAAYFCASSGYGGRDQETQYFGPGTRLLVL.